This TCR beta chain was sequenced for a study of regulatory T cells in long-lasting Graves disease. Notes on this clonotype: The antigen is unknown.

Time point denoted: persistent/refractory GD, antithyroid drugs over 5 years with positive TRAb. Construction of the TCR library relied on RNA isolated from PBMCs. Blood from the periphery, 8 to 9.5 milliliters in all, was drawn into EDTA tubes. Germline V CDR1 and CDR2: SGHVS, FQNEAQ. Trimming took 4 bases from V and 8 from J, leaving 14 bases between them. This CDR3 is built from 13 residues. General study results and limits: Analysis covered peripheral blood alone, not thyroid tissue. Persistent disease was characterized by preferential usage of TRBV28, TRBJ1-2 and TRBJ2-5.

Researchers made TCR beta libraries by using iRepertoire HTBI primers and running Arm-PCR on CDR3 regions. In TCRdb, the multiplex PCR reads were re-called with MiXCR into one record per CDR3 protein. The sample contains 650,000 to 850,000 distinct CDR3 sequences, approximately 31% of which appear only once. The genes are TRBV7-8 and TRBJ1-2; D is unresolved. Material: peripheral blood mononuclear cells (PBMCs), obtained when the disease was refractory, from a patient treated with antithyroid drugs. The clonotype comes from a female donor with Graves disease. The CDR3 DNA follows: TGTGCCAGCAGCTCCTCCGAGACGCCGGGCTACACCTTC. This sequence encodes CASSSSETPGYTF.